A single sample is the source of the 23 T cell receptor beta chains below, sequenced in a study of cytomegalovirus exposure and HLA in healthy donors. PCR employed 60 Vbeta and 13 Jbeta primers. The assay was immunoSEQ multiplex PCR, and TCRdb's table has in-frame clones only and misses some. The repertoire holds approximately 190,000 clones, 80% to 90% seen once, with 1.3% in the top ten. Sequenced material: PBMCs. These receptors originate from a man in his thirties or forties in good health and CMV-seronegative.

J is TRBJ1-1 and V is TRBV25-1; 10 bases map to TRBD1. Per germline, CDR1 MGHDK and CDR2 SYGVNS. There are 15 residues in the CDR3. Trimming at V came to 3 bases and at J to 3 bases, leaving 4 bases not matched to a gene. The CDR3 DNA reads TGTGCCAGCAGTGACCCCGGACAGGGGGACACTGAAGCTTTCTTT. Translating gives CASSDPGQGDTEAFF.

A note on this clone: Distinct nucleotide sequences in the sample also encode this CDR3. This rearrangement joins TRBV19 to TRBJ2-7, with TRBD2 as a possible D gene (5 bases). Germline loops: CDR1 LNHDA, CDR2 SQIVND (reference sequence). This CDR3 is built from 11 residues. Trimming removed 6 bases from V and 3 bases from J, with 6 bases in between. Here the CDR3 reads CASRAGYEQYF. The CDR3 coding sequence is TGTGCCAGTAGGGCGGGCTACGAGCAGTACTTC.

This chain uses TRBV5-1 with TRBJ2-1, with 9 bases that match TRBD2. With 4 bases clipped from V and 9 bases from J, the junction kept 11 bases outside the gene matches. Germline CDR1 reads SGHRS; CDR2 reads YFSETQ. The CDR3 runs to 15 residues. Written as DNA, the CDR3 is TGCGCCAGCAGCGTGATGCGGGGGGGCCGTGTTGAGCAGTTCTTC. Its protein is CASSVMRGGRVEQFF.

In DNA, the CDR3 is TGTGCCAGCAGCTCAAGGTCCTTGAGCGGGGGGGCGTTTTCGCTCGATGAGCAGTTCTTC. Translating it yields CASSSRSLSGGAFSLDEQFF. The chain employs TRBV13 and TRBJ2-1; TRBD2 aligns across 10 bases. This CDR3 comprises 20 residues. CDR1 and CDR2 (germline): PRHDT, FYEKMQ (reference sequence). J gave up 8 bases and V 4 bases, and 23 bases lay outside the gene matches.

The chain uses TRBV6-7 and TRBJ2-1; 7 positions match TRBD1. TRBV6-7 is an ORF; its function is uncertain. The J segment lost 0 bases and the V segment lost 4 bases, leaving 3 bases of the junction unmatched. The length of the CDR3 is 15 residues. In nucleotides, the CDR3 is TGTGCCAGCAGTTTCCGGGACAGCTCCTACAATGAGCAGTTCTTC. Translated: CASSFRDSSYNEQFF.

The rearrangement links TRBV11-2 to TRBJ2-5; 9 nucleotides match TRBD2. With 4 bases clipped from V and 5 bases from J, the junction kept 17 bases outside the gene matches. The germline gives CDR1 SGHAT, CDR2 FQNNGV. The CDR3 extends over 18 amino acids. DNA for the CDR3: TGTGCCAGCAGCTCAAAGGGGGTTGGGAGCGGGGGGCTGGAGACCCAGTACTTC. It specifies CASSSKGVGSGGLETQYF.

This clone has just one count. The chain joins TRBV19 to TRBJ2-5; tentative D call: TRBD2 (6 bases). CDR1 is LNHDA and CDR2 is SQIVND in the germline V gene (reference sequence). With 7 bases removed from V and 5 bases from J, the gap between germline ends came to 23 bases. The CDR3 covers 16 residues. CDR3 region: CASKEGWAGSPETQYF. DNA of the CDR3: TGTGCCAGTAAGGAGGGTTGGGCAGGGTCTCCCGAGACCCAGTACTTC.

This clone was recorded a few times. This chain connects TRBV6-1 to TRBJ1-4, with TRBD1 as a possible D gene (6 bases). The CDR3 length is 15 residues. The V end lost 5 bases, the J end lost 2 bases, and 12 bases lay between the germline ends. The germline gives CDR1 MNHNS, CDR2 SASEGT. The CDR3 DNA is TGTGCCAGCAGTCGAGGGGGGGGCACTAATGAAAAACTGTTTTTT. Its protein is CASSRGGGTNEKLFF.

V and J are TRBV5-6 and TRBJ2-5, with 8 bases that match TRBD2. The assigned J gene may be wrong: the sequence end matches TRBJ2-7 better. This CDR3 is 15 amino acids long. The V gene's germline CDR1 is SGHDT and CDR2 YYEEEE. The CDR3 DNA follows: TGTGCCAGCAGCTTGGGTGCTAGCGGGTCCTACGAGCAGTACTTC. This codes for CASSLGASGSYEQYF.

The chain joins TRBV2 to TRBJ1-6; tentative D call: TRBD1 (6 bases). Germline lookup yields CDR1 SNHLY and CDR2 FYNNEI. The CDR3 is 17 residues long. V was shortened by 3 bases and J by 10 bases, with 22 bases between the two germline ends. The CDR3 sequence is CASSEVGGGGPRSPLHF. CDR3 bases: TGTGCCAGCAGTGAGGTCGGTGGGGGGGGCCCTAGGTCACCCCTCCACTTT.

V is TRBV28 and J is TRBJ1-5; D perhaps matches TRBD1 (6 bases). Trimming stripped 2 bases from V and 2 bases from J, with 16 bases between. CDR1 is MDHEN and CDR2 is SYDVKM in the germline V gene. The CDR3 extends over 17 amino acids. The DNA for the CDR3 is TGTGCCAGCAGTTTAATCGGGGGGCATTTTGGCAATCAGCCCCAGCATTTT. This sequence encodes CASSLIGGHFGNQPQHF.

V and J are TRBV18 and TRBJ2-5; TRBD2 aligns across 11 bases. The DNA end lines up better with TRBJ2-7; the J call may be wrong. From germline, CDR1 is KGHSH and CDR2 LQKENI. The CDR3 has 15 residues. CDR3 sequence reads: CASSSGLAVSYEQYF. The CDR3 region has the DNA TGTGCCAGCTCATCGGGACTAGCGGTATCCTACGAGCAGTACTTC.

The chain employs TRBV28 and TRBJ2-3; a possible D gene is TRBD1 (5 bases). Trimming removed 5 bases at V and 4 bases at J, with 13 bases between. The germline CDR1 and CDR2 sequences are MDHEN and SYDVKM. The CDR3 is 14 residues long. This CDR3 is CASSQNLGADTQYF. CDR3 bases: TGTGCCAGCAGTCAGAATCTAGGGGCAGATACGCAGTATTTT.

The chain couples TRBV5-4 to TRBJ2-1; TRBD2 agrees at 11 bases. Germline V CDR1 and CDR2: SGHNT, YYREEE (reference sequence). The CDR3 is made up of 14 amino acids. V dropped 4 bases and J dropped 7; count of bases not matched to a gene: 4. The CDR3, as DNA: TGTGCCAGCAGCCTTAGCGGGGGGGCGAATGAGCAGTTCTTC. This encodes CASSLSGGANEQFF.

The chain has TRBV6-1 and TRBJ2-7, with 8 positions matching TRBD1. The trim removed 6 bases at V and 3 bases at J, leaving 7 bases unmatched. Looked up from germline, CDR1 is MNHNS and CDR2 is SASEGT. The length of the CDR3 is 14 residues. CDR3 residues: CASRDRVSVYEQYF. CDR3 coding DNA: TGTGCCAGCAGGGACAGGGTCTCGGTCTACGAGCAGTACTTC.

As regards this clone: One junction end does not reproduce the germline sequence, and a read error may be involved. The rearrangement joins TRBV2 to TRBJ2-6; weak D call: TRBD1 (5 bases). Germline V CDR1 and CDR2: SNHLY, FYNNEI. The CDR3 spans 15 residues. The CDR3: CASSEFASGANGLTF. For the CDR3, the DNA is TGTGCCAGCAGTGAATTCGCCTCTGGGGCCAACGGCCTGACTTTC.

The chain employs TRBV2 and TRBJ1-5; 7 bases are shared with TRBD1. The CDR3 spans 15 residues. CDR1 and CDR2 (germline): SNHLY, FYNNEI. V was pared by 4 bases and J by 3 bases, with 6 bases of the junction left unmatched. The CDR3 DNA sequence: TGTGCCAGCAGTGGGAGGGGGCAGAACAATCAGCCCCAGCATTTT. Its translation is CASSGRGQNNQPQHF.

This chain uses TRBV4-1 with TRBJ2-7; 11 bases agree with TRBD1. CDR3 size: 15 residues. V shed 3 bases, J shed 4 bases, and the junction held 5 bases outside the gene matches. Germline CDR1 reads MGHRA; CDR2 reads YSYEKL. The CDR3 DNA follows: TGCGCCAGCAGCCAGAGGACAGGGGGCCGATACGAGCAGTACTTC. As protein: CASSQRTGGRYEQYF.

V is TRBV5-4 and J is TRBJ2-5; weak D call: TRBD2 (6 bases). There are 12 residues in the CDR3. The ends were cut back, 3 bases at V and 4 bases at J, with 7 bases in the middle. Per germline, CDR1 SGHNT and CDR2 YYREEE (reference sequence). In nucleotides, the CDR3 is TGTGCCAGCAGCTGGGAGGCAGAGACCCAGTACTTC. Protein: CASSWEAETQYF. The variable domain in full, completed from reference TRBV5-4 and TRBJ2-5, reads ETGVTQSPTHLIKTRGQQVTLRCSSQSGHNTVSWYQQALGQGPQFIFQYYREEENGRGNFPPRFSGLQFPNYSSELNVNALELDDSALYLCASSWEAETQYFGPGTRLLVL.

This sequence joins TRBV9 and TRBJ2-3, with 7 bases matching TRBD2. Germline-derived CDR1 and CDR2 are SGDLS and YYNGEE. CDR3 length: 14 residues. V was clipped by 5 bases and J by 5 bases; unmatched bases: 8. The CDR3 region is CASSRGLVGDTQYF. CDR3 sequence (DNA): TGTGCCAGCAGTCGTGGACTAGTGGGAGATACGCAGTATTTT. The full variable domain, with the rest looked up from reference TRBV9 and TRBJ2-3, is DSGVTQTPKHLITATGQRVTLRCSPRSGDLSVYWYQQSLDQGLQFLIQYYNGEERAKGNILERFSAQQFPDLHSELNLSSLELGDSALYFCASSRGLVGDTQYFGPGTRLTVL.

The DNA for the CDR3 is TGTGCCAGTAGTCCGGGGACAGGGTGGAACACCGGGGAGCTGTTTTTT. It specifies CASSPGTGWNTGELFF. This sequence joins TRBV19 and TRBJ2-2; TRBD1 agrees at 9 bases. The CDR3 covers 16 residues. With 5 bases clipped from V and 1 base from J, the junction kept 5 bases outside the gene matches. Germline values: CDR1 LNHDA, CDR2 SQIVND (reference sequence).

This clone was recorded only once. Here the CDR3 reads CASMPSGGVDEQFF. The DNA for the CDR3 is TGTGCCAGCATGCCCAGCGGGGGAGTGGATGAGCAGTTCTTC. The chain is built from TRBV9 and TRBJ2-1; 8 bases are shared with TRBD2. V was clipped by 6 bases and J by 8 bases; unmatched bases: 10. The CDR3 runs to 14 residues. Germline V gene data show CDR1 as SGDLS and CDR2 as YYNGEE.

This chain links TRBV4-1 with TRBJ2-5; perhaps TRBD1 as D (6 bases). The DNA end is more similar to TRBJ2-7, so the J call may be wrong. The germline V gene encodes CDR1 MGHRA and CDR2 YSYEKL. The CDR3 spans 14 residues. The CDR3 bases are TGCGCCAGCAGCCAAGATCAGGGGTCCTACGAGCAGTACTTC. It translates to CASSQDQGSYEQYF.